The next 32 T cell receptor beta chains were all read from a single sample in a study of beta chain features in type 1 diabetes. Reverse transcription of all isolated RNA meant that expressed TCRB transcripts were sequenced. Method: immunoSEQ multiplex PCR; TCRdb's copy keeps in-frame clones and lacks some. The sample holds hundreds of thousands of clones, roughly 30% seen once. Sequenced sample: naive CD4+ T cells from blood. These receptors originate from a man aged 18 to 30 in good health.

The chain couples TRBV27 to TRBJ1-4; 10 nucleotides align to TRBD1. J gave up 6 bases and V 1 base, and 8 bases lay outside the gene matches. The CDR3 consists of 17 residues. The germline V gene encodes CDR1 MNHEY and CDR2 SMNVEV (reference sequence). The CDR3 nucleotides are TGTGCCAGCAGTTTATATGTTCCCGGGACAGGGGATGAAAAACTGTTTTTT. This encodes CASSLYVPGTGDEKLFF.

The chain employs TRBV2 and TRBJ2-7, with D unclear. Germline V gene lookup returns CDR1 SNHLY and CDR2 FYNNEI. V was trimmed by 3 bases and J by 2 bases, leaving 5 bases between them. This CDR3 has 12 amino acids. CDR3: CASSDLTYEQYF. DNA of the CDR3: TGTGCCAGCAGTGATTTGACCTACGAGCAGTACTTC.

A word on this clone: Within the sample, other DNA sequences also encode this same CDR3. This rearrangement joins TRBV29-1 to TRBJ1-4; TRBD1 matches at 9 bases. The CDR3 has 13 amino acids. From germline, CDR1 is SQVTM and CDR2 ANQGSEA. V was pared by 6 bases and J by 4 bases, with 3 bases of the junction left unmatched. This chain's CDR3 is CSVQTGGNEKLFF. The CDR3 DNA reads as TGCAGCGTCCAGACAGGGGGTAATGAAAAACTGTTTTTT.

This sequence joins TRBV29-1 and TRBJ2-1, with D hard to call. Trimming took off 7 bases at V and 0 bases at J, with 7 bases between the two ends. The length of the CDR3 is 12 residues. The V gene's germline CDR1 is SQVTM and CDR2 ANQGSEA. CDR3: CSGRVSYNEQFF. CDR3 nucleotides: TGCAGCGGTCGGGTCTCCTACAATGAGCAGTTCTTC.

There are a few counts of this clone. The sample carries other DNA sequences with the same CDR3. This sequence joins TRBV5-1 and TRBJ2-7; D perhaps matches TRBD1 (5 bases). V was cut by 0 bases and J by 4 bases, with 5 bases left in between. Looked up from germline, CDR1 is SGHRS and CDR2 is YFSETQ. This CDR3 contains 12 residues. This CDR3 is CASSLEGYEQYF. CDR3 in DNA: TGCGCCAGCAGCTTGGAGGGGTACGAGCAGTACTTC.

The V and J genes are TRBV2 and TRBJ2-1, with TRBD2 matching 7 bases. J was trimmed by 7 bases and V by 5 bases; bases with no gene match: 2. The CDR3 runs to 12 residues. CDR1 is SNHLY, CDR2 FYNNEI, per germline. This chain's CDR3 is CASSRAGNEQFF. DNA for the CDR3: TGTGCCAGCAGTAGAGCGGGGAATGAGCAGTTCTTC. Based on the CDR3 plus reference TRBV2 and TRBJ2-1, the full variable domain is EPEVTQTPSHQVTQMGQEVILRCVPISNHLYFYWYRQILGQKVEFLVSFYNNEISEKSEIFDDQFSVERPDGSNFTLKIRSTKLEDSAMYFCASSRAGNEQFFGPGTRLTVL.

This chain links TRBV29-1 with TRBJ1-2; TRBD1 matches 7 bases. This CDR3 region has 11 residues. Germline V gene data show CDR1 as SQVTM and CDR2 as ANQGSEA. Losses at the gene ends were 7 bases for V and 11 bases for J; bases not matched to a gene: 10. The CDR3 region is CSAGTDYRYTF. CDR3 DNA: TGCAGCGCCGGGACAGATTATCGGTACACCTTC.

The table lists this clone with a few counts. This chain uses TRBV30 with TRBJ2-1; possible D gene TRBD2, 6 bases. V was pared by 0 bases and J by 15 bases, with 12 bases between. Germline V lookup: CDR1 GTSNPN, CDR2 SVGIG (reference sequence). The CDR3 spans 11 residues. The CDR3 nucleotides are TGTGCCTGGAGTGTGGCTAGCGCGCCGTTCTTC. Its translation: CAWSVASAPFF.

The rearrangement links TRBV7-2 to TRBJ2-7, with D possibly matching TRBD1 (6 bases). Germline V gives CDR1 SGHTA, CDR2 FQGNSA. This CDR3 is 14 amino acids long. V gave up 1 base and J gave up 6 bases, with 13 bases separating them. The CDR3 DNA reads TGTGCCAGCAGCTTAGAGGGAACAGGGACCGAGCAGTACTTC. It yields the protein CASSLEGTGTEQYF.

V gene TRBV9 combines with J gene TRBJ2-2, with 10 bases aligning to TRBD2. Germline CDR1 and CDR2: SGDLS and YYNGEE. The CDR3 has 16 amino acids. J was trimmed by 1 base and V by 4 bases; bases with no gene match: 4. In DNA, the CDR3 is TGTGCCAGCAGCCCATCTAGCGGGAGGAACACCGGGGAGCTGTTTTTT. Its protein is CASSPSSGRNTGELFF.

This clone has just a few counts. In nucleotides, the CDR3 is TGTGCCAGCAGCTTAGGGGCAGGGGTATTCTACGAGCAGTACTTC. This sequence encodes CASSLGAGVFYEQYF. The chain carries TRBV7-2 and TRBJ2-7; a possible D gene is TRBD1 (6 bases). Trimming stripped 1 base from V and 3 bases from J, with 13 bases between. The CDR3 is 15 residues long. Germline V gene data show CDR1 as SGHTA and CDR2 as FQGNSA.

The V call is TRBV29-1, the J call TRBJ2-7; 8 bases map to TRBD2. Germline V gene data show CDR1 as SQVTM and CDR2 as ANQGSEA. The V and J ends lost 4 bases and 7 bases, in that order; junction bases with no gene match: 9. The CDR3 sequence is 13 residues long. In DNA form, the CDR3 reads TGCAGCGTTGCACTTGCGGGAGGTCGAGAGCAGTACTTC. It codes for CSVALAGGREQYF.

The V and J genes are TRBV29-1 and TRBJ2-5, with D tentatively TRBD1 (5 bases). CDR3 length: 12 residues. V lost 5 bases to trimming and J lost 1 base, with 8 bases between them. Germline V gene lookup returns CDR1 SQVTM and CDR2 ANQGSEA. CDR3 nucleotides: TGCAGCGTTAGGACAAGCCAAGAGACCCAGTACTTC. Translating it yields CSVRTSQETQYF.

This chain uses TRBV7-2 with TRBJ2-1; 7 nucleotides match TRBD1. In germline, CDR1 is SGHTA, CDR2 FQGNSA. The ends lost 5 bases at V and 2 bases at J; junction bases unmatched: 9. The CDR3 covers 16 residues. DNA of the CDR3: TGTGCCAGCAGCCCTGACACGGGACAGCCCTACAATGAGCAGTTCTTC. Translation gives CASSPDTGQPYNEQFF.

This rearrangement joins TRBV20-1 to TRBJ1-2, with D unclear. The CDR3 length is 11 residues. The germline gives CDR1 DFQATT, CDR2 SNEGSKA (reference sequence). The germline V and J ends were trimmed by 3 bases and 6 bases, with 8 bases remaining between them. The CDR3: CSASTADGYTF. CDR3 nucleotide sequence: TGCAGTGCTAGCACGGCAGATGGCTACACCTTC.

This clone was found a few times. The chain combines TRBV30 with TRBJ1-1, with 7 bases that match TRBD1. V lost 4 bases and J lost 6; bases outside the gene matches: 5. This CDR3 region has 12 residues. The germline gives CDR1 GTSNPN, CDR2 SVGIG (reference sequence). CDR3 in amino acids: CAWNNQGAEAFF. CDR3 bases: TGTGCCTGGAATAACCAGGGGGCTGAAGCTTTCTTT. The full variable domain, completed using reference TRBV30 and TRBJ1-1, is SQTIHQWPATLVQPVGSPLSLECTVEGTSNPNLYWYRQAAGRGLQLLFYSVGIGQISSEVPQNLSASRPQDRQFILSSKKLLLSDSGFYLCAWNNQGAEAFFGQGTRLTVV.

V is TRBV19 and J is TRBJ1-1; the match to TRBD1 covers 9 bases. With 5 bases clipped from V and 6 bases from J, the junction kept 7 bases outside the gene matches. CDR1 and CDR2 from the germline V gene are LNHDA and SQIVND (reference sequence). The CDR3 consists of 14 residues. CDR3 amino acids: CASSFRDRDPEAFF. CDR3 nucleotides: TGTGCCAGTAGTTTCCGGGACAGGGACCCTGAAGCTTTCTTT.

Only a few counts were recorded for this clone. This chain connects TRBV30 to TRBJ2-1; tentative D call: TRBD2 (5 bases). The V end lost 0 bases, the J end lost 3 bases, and 15 bases lay between the germline ends. Germline V CDR1 and CDR2: GTSNPN, SVGIG (reference sequence). The CDR3 is made up of 16 amino acids. The DNA of the CDR3 is TGTGCCTGGAGTGTACTCGGTAGCGCCGTCTACAATGAGCAGTTCTTC. It is translated as CAWSVLGSAVYNEQFF.

Concerning this clone: The sample carries other DNA sequences with the same CDR3. The genes are TRBV29-1 and TRBJ2-3, with 10 bases identical to TRBD2. The CDR3 is made up of 12 amino acids. The V gene end was trimmed by 8 bases and the J gene end by 6 bases; junction bases not matched to a gene: 5. From germline, CDR1 is SQVTM and CDR2 ANQGSEA. Written as DNA, the CDR3 is TGCAGCCTAATAGCGGGAGGTGATACGCAGTATTTT. Protein: CSLIAGGDTQYF.

This clone showed up just a few times. The chain couples TRBV13 to TRBJ1-5; no firm D call. Trimming removed 0 bases at V and 7 bases at J, with 10 bases between. CDR1 and CDR2 from the germline V gene are PRHDT and FYEKMQ (reference sequence). There are 14 residues in the CDR3. DNA for the CDR3: TGTGCCAGCAGCTTAGGACTCACCGGGCAGCCCCAGCATTTT. Its protein product is CASSLGLTGQPQHF.

This clone was detected a few times. Other DNA sequences in the same sample also yield this CDR3. The chain joins TRBV7-2 to TRBJ1-2; D remains unclear. V lost 3 bases and J 4 bases, leaving 6 bases between the germline ends. The CDR3 loop spans 12 amino acids. CDR1 is SGHTA, CDR2 FQGNSA, per germline. CDR3 loop: CASSFGFYGYTF. In nucleotides, the CDR3 is TGTGCCAGCAGCTTCGGGTTCTATGGCTACACCTTC.

In this sample, this clone turned up a few times. The CDR3 spells CAISRQGMNTEAFF. The CDR3, as DNA: TGTGCCATCAGTAGACAGGGGATGAACACTGAAGCTTTCTTT. This chain joins TRBV10-3 and TRBJ1-1; 8 bases map to TRBD1. V was pared by 5 bases and J by 0 bases, with 2 bases of the junction left unmatched. In germline, CDR1 is ENHRY, CDR2 SYGVKD. The CDR3 runs 14 residues.

Only a few counts were recorded for this clone. This chain connects TRBV6-1 to TRBJ2-5; 10 bases line up with TRBD2. Germline values: CDR1 MNHNS, CDR2 SASEGT. The CDR3 extends over 14 amino acids. V lost 4 bases and J lost 1; bases outside the gene matches: 0. The DNA for the CDR3 is TGTGCCAGCAGTGGGACTAGCGGCCAAGAGACCCAGTACTTC. This encodes CASSGTSGQETQYF.

The chain joins TRBV19 to TRBJ2-7; a weak D match, TRBD1 (5 bases). The CDR3 runs 13 residues. V shed 6 bases and J shed 6 bases, with 15 bases lying between them. Per the germline V gene, CDR1 is LNHDA and CDR2 is SQIVND (reference sequence). The chain's CDR3 is CASSTAGFVEQYF. DNA for the CDR3: TGTGCCAGTAGCACCGCAGGGTTTGTCGAGCAGTACTTC.

This clone has just one count. The V call is TRBV4-3, the J call TRBJ1-5; a possible D gene is TRBD1 (5 bases). This CDR3 is 15 amino acids long. Trimming took 0 bases from V and 5 from J, leaving 11 bases between them. Germline V gene sequence: CDR1 LGHNA, CDR2 YSLEER. As DNA, the CDR3 is TGCGCCAGCAGCCAAGAGGCAGGGTCCTATCAGCCCCAGCATTTT. Its protein product is CASSQEAGSYQPQHF.

Only a few counts were recorded for this clone. The rearrangement links TRBV7-9 to TRBJ2-7, with D hard to call. The CDR3 spans 12 residues. In germline, CDR1 is SEHNR, CDR2 FQNEAQ (reference sequence). V was cut by 5 bases and J by 4 bases, with 9 bases left in between. The CDR3 bases are TGTGCCAGCAGCGACCGATGGTACGAGCAGTACTTC. This gives the protein CASSDRWYEQYF.

The chain has TRBV7-3 and TRBJ2-5; D possibly corresponds to TRBD1 (5 bases). Trimming left V 2 bases short and J 7 bases short, with 11 bases between. The CDR3 consists of 13 residues. Germline V lookup: CDR1 SGHTA, CDR2 FQGTGA. As DNA, the CDR3 is TGTGCCAGCAGCTTAGAGGACACGGCGACCCAGTACTTC. Translation: CASSLEDTATQYF.

The rearrangement links TRBV29-1 to TRBJ1-1; D is unclear. Trimming took off 8 bases at V and 4 bases at J, with 20 bases between the two ends. The CDR3 runs to 14 residues. CDR1 is SQVTM, CDR2 ANQGSEA, per germline. CDR3 sequence: CSTDTLISSTEAFF. The CDR3 DNA follows: TGCAGCACAGACACCCTAATCTCCTCCACTGAAGCTTTCTTT. The whole variable domain, remainder taken from reference TRBV29-1 and TRBJ1-1, is SAVISQKPSRDICQRGTSLTIQCQVDSQVTMMFWYRQQPGQSLTLIATANQGSEATYESGFVIDKFPISRPNLTFSTLTVSNMSPEDSSIYLCSTDTLISSTEAFFGQGTRLTVV.

This clone has only a few counts. V and J are TRBV30 and TRBJ2-7; TRBD1 is a possible D gene (6 bases). V was clipped by 0 bases and J by 7 bases, with 13 bases between them. The CDR3 runs 13 residues. The germline gives CDR1 GTSNPN, CDR2 SVGIG (reference sequence). CDR3 amino acids: CAWSVVRGREQYF. CDR3 bases: TGTGCCTGGAGTGTTGTCAGGGGAAGAGAGCAGTACTTC.

This clone was counted only a few times. The chain has TRBV7-2 and TRBJ1-2, with D unresolved. The germline gives CDR1 SGHTA, CDR2 FQGNSA. The CDR3 is made up of 14 amino acids. Trimming stripped 6 bases from V and 4 bases from J, with 15 bases between. The CDR3 region is CASRFSGESYGYTF. CDR3 DNA: TGTGCCAGCAGGTTTTCGGGCGAGTCCTATGGCTACACCTTC.

A note on this clone: Other DNA sequences of this sample code for an identical CDR3. The V and J genes are TRBV6-5 and TRBJ2-7, with D hard to call. V was pared by 2 bases and J by 3 bases, with 2 bases between. Germline V gives CDR1 MNHEY, CDR2 SVGAGI. The CDR3 extends over 11 amino acids. The CDR3 DNA is TGTGCCAGCAGTTACCGCTACGAGCAGTACTTC. Protein product: CASSYRYEQYF.

In its sample, this clone was seen a few times. The same CDR3 also results from other DNA sequences found in this sample. This chain links TRBV7-2 with TRBJ2-7; TRBD1 or TRBD2 may be the D gene (5 bases each). The CDR3 is made up of 14 amino acids. CDR1 and CDR2 (germline): SGHTA, FQGNSA. V gave up 2 bases and J gave up 2 bases, with 10 bases separating them. The CDR3 coding sequence is TGTGCCAGCAGCTTACAGCGAGGGGCCTACGAGCAGTACTTC. The encoded protein is CASSLQRGAYEQYF.